The T cell receptor beta chain under discussion was sequenced for a study of beta chain features in type 1 diabetes. Every participating donor gave one draw, a heparinised blood sample averaging about 100 mL. Of the isolated RNA, all was reverse transcribed, and so the sequenced material was expressed TCRB transcripts. Profiled with immunoSEQ multiplex PCR; TCRdb holds only in-frame clones, not every one. The sample yields approximately 140,000 clones, about 44% seen once. The material sequenced was Tregs from blood. This clonotype was sampled from a man between 18 and 29 years old in good health.

CDR3 DNA sequence: TGTGCCAGCAGTGCGGGACAAGCCAATTCACCCCTCCACTTT. Translating it yields CASSAGQANSPLHF. V gene TRBV2 combines with J gene TRBJ1-6, with a possible D match to TRBD1 (6 bases). Germline CDR1 reads SNHLY; CDR2 reads FYNNEI. The CDR3 spans 14 residues. V lost 4 bases and J lost 7, with 11 bases in between.